The present T cell receptor beta chain was sequenced within a study of breast tumors, draining lymph nodes, adjacent tissues. There are 14 residues in the CDR3. In germline, CDR1 is LNHNV, CDR2 YYDKDF (reference sequence). J gave up 1 base and V 6 bases, and 3 bases lay outside the gene matches. This clonotype was observed at least ten times. Via MiXCR, TCRdb re-called the multiplex PCR reads, giving one row per CDR3 protein. The table has fewer than 200,000 distinct CDR3 sequences, about 34% seen once. Breast cancer patients provided tissue from their axillary draining lymph nodes. The clonotype comes from a female donor with breast cancer. Some clones in this sample may be carry-over from other donors' samples. V and J are TRBV15 and TRBJ1-3, with TRBD1 identical over 7 bases. Source material: axillary lymph node tissue. CDR3 nucleotide sequence: TGTGCCACCAGGGAGACAGGGTCTGGAAACACCATATATTTT. Translating it yields CATRETGSGNTIYF.